Presented here are 22 T cell receptor beta chains from one specimen sequenced in a study of T cell clusters in autoimmune cytopenias. TRB was amplified by touch-down multiplex PCR, primer pools A and B combined. Using the multiplex PCR reads, TCRdb records one entry per CDR3 protein without DNA. The sample table includes 2,000 to 2,500 distinct CDR3 sequences. Each sample's input was roughly 270 ng genomic DNA, some 34,000 genome equivalents. This sample was shared with a second study, whose subject was T cell repertoires in aging, cancer and after chemotherapy.

Sequencing was performed on peripheral blood. Receptors were obtained from a human donor in good health.

Its frequency marks this clonotype as medium-sized. The CDR3 loop reads CASSPWDRQTYEQYF. The V call is TRBV5-6, the J call TRBJ2-7; TCRdb designates TRBD1, a call that cannot be tested without DNA. The CDR3 totals 15 residues. CDR1 and CDR2 from the germline V gene are SGHDT and YYEEEE.

By frequency, this clonotype is medium-sized. The chain has TRBV5-6 and TRBJ2-3; TCRdb designates TRBD2, a call that cannot be tested without DNA. Germline CDR1 SGHDT, CDR2 YYEEEE. This CDR3 has 15 amino acids. CDR3 region: CASTLTSGGGDTQYF.

The chain joins TRBV7-2 to TRBJ1-2; without DNA, the TCRdb call of TRBD1 cannot be checked. The CDR3 loop spans 15 amino acids. CDR1 and CDR2 from the germline V gene are SGHTA and FQGNSA. The CDR3 is CASSQQPGKLGGYTF.

This clonotype is deemed medium-sized by its frequency. The gene calls are TRBV7-9 and TRBJ2-3. The germline V gene encodes CDR1 SEHNR and CDR2 FQNEAQ (reference sequence). There are 12 residues in the CDR3. The CDR3 sequence is CASSLIPDTQYF.

Measured by frequency, this clonotype is medium-sized. This chain connects TRBV14 to TRBJ1-6; TCRdb reports TRBD1, a call that lacks DNA to check it against. Germline CDR1 reads SGHDN; CDR2 reads FVKESK. CDR3 length: 14 amino acids. The CDR3 loop reads CASSQATDRSPLHF.

By frequency, this clonotype is medium-sized. The chain combines TRBV7-2 with TRBJ2-7. Germline assignment: CDR1 SGHTA and CDR2 FQGNSA. The CDR3 runs to 11 residues. CDR3: CASSLGLQQYF.

This clonotype is identified as medium-sized from frequency. The chain recombines TRBV11-2 with TRBJ2-3; checking the TCRdb D call of TRBD2 is not possible without DNA. Germline-derived CDR1 and CDR2 are SGHAT and FQNNGV. The CDR3 covers 14 residues. This CDR3 is CASSPLGSRNTQYF.

The chain joins TRBV2 to TRBJ2-1; there is no DNA to check the TCRdb D call of TRBD1. The CDR3 extends over 12 amino acids. Germline loops: CDR1 SNHLY, CDR2 FYNNEI. CDR3 sequence reads: CASSFAQGFVFF.

This clonotype is classed as medium-sized by frequency. The V and J genes are TRBV4-3 and TRBJ2-3; as DNA is missing, the TRBD1 call by TCRdb cannot be tested. Germline CDR1 and CDR2: LGHNA and YSLEER. CDR3 length: 16 amino acids. The chain's CDR3 is CASSRNSGGAPDTQYF.

This clonotype shows up as medium-sized by frequency. The chain uses TRBV20-1 and TRBJ2-7. The CDR3 runs to 11 residues. CDR1 and CDR2 (germline): DFQATT, SNEGSKA (reference sequence). CDR3 sequence: CSARTTYEQYF.

In terms of frequency, this clonotype is large. The rearrangement joins TRBV7-6 to TRBJ1-6. The CDR3 runs to 14 residues. Germline loops: CDR1 SGHVS, CDR2 FNYEAQ. CDR3 loop: CASSLRYGNSPLHF.

This clonotype shows up as medium-sized (0.01 to 0.1%) by frequency. V usage is TRBV12-3 or TRBV12-4 and J usage is TRBJ2-1; the TCRdb call, TRBD1, lacks DNA for checking. This CDR3 region has 15 residues. The CDR3 reads CASLKGAGNYNEQFF.

By frequency, this clonotype is medium-sized. The chain links TRBV5-5 to TRBJ2-2; TCRdb names TRBD1, which stays unverified in the absence of DNA. Germline values: CDR1 SGHKS, CDR2 YYEKEE (reference sequence). The CDR3 has 16 residues. CDR3 loop: CASSLAGQGNTGELFF. The full variable domain, with the rest looked up from reference TRBV5-5 and TRBJ2-2, is DAGVTQSPTHLIKTRGQQVTLRCSPISGHKSVSWYQQVLGQGPQFIFQYYEKEERGRGNFPDRFSARQFPNYSSELNVNALLLGDSALYLCASSLAGQGNTGELFFGEGSRLTVL.

This clonotype is called medium-sized based on its frequency. This sequence joins TRBV5-6 and TRBJ1-1; the D gene TCRdb calls, TRBD1, cannot be checked with no DNA. The CDR3 is made up of 15 amino acids. Germline V gene sequence: CDR1 SGHDT, CDR2 YYEEEE. The CDR3 is CASSLAGGRNTEAFF.

CDR3 in amino acids: CASSPLLGGETQYF. The rearrangement joins TRBV5-1 to TRBJ2-5; lacking DNA, the TRBD2 call made by TCRdb goes unchecked. The germline V gene has CDR1 SGHRS and CDR2 YFSETQ. The CDR3 has 14 residues.

This chain connects TRBV4-2 to TRBJ1-1. Germline-derived CDR1 and CDR2 are LGHNA and YNFKEQ. The CDR3 covers 15 residues. This CDR3 is CASSLNSAMNTEAFF.

This clonotype ranks as large in terms of frequency. J is TRBJ2-3 and V is TRBV18; without DNA, the TCRdb call of TRBD1 cannot be checked. In germline, CDR1 is KGHSH, CDR2 LQKENI. The CDR3 has 18 residues. The CDR3 region is CASSPYAQTGRATDTQYF.

This clonotype shows up as medium-sized by frequency. The V gene is TRBV18, the J gene TRBJ2-7; TCRdb indicates TRBD2, and absent DNA this call remains unverified. Germline values: CDR1 KGHSH, CDR2 LQKENI. CDR3 length: 15 residues. This CDR3 reads CASTGDRDFGYEQYF.

Measured by frequency, this clonotype is medium-sized. The genes are TRBV7-2 and TRBJ1-2; TCRdb returns TRBD1, unconfirmable since there is no DNA. CDR3 length: 14 amino acids. Germline V gene lookup returns CDR1 SGHTA and CDR2 FQGNSA. CDR3 sequence: CASSLDRGAVGYTF.

This clonotype counts as medium-sized by frequency. V gene TRBV12-3 or TRBV12-4 combines with J gene TRBJ1-1; TCRdb's D call, TRBD1, is unchecked because there is no DNA. This CDR3 spans 14 amino acids. CDR3 in amino acids: CASSLGGGGTEAFF.

Measured by frequency, this clonotype is medium-sized. This sequence joins TRBV27 and TRBJ2-5. Germline lookup yields CDR1 MNHEY and CDR2 SMNVEV (reference sequence). There are 14 residues in the CDR3. CDR3 region: CASSSQGSQETQYF.

According to its frequency, this clonotype is medium-sized. The chain joins TRBV7-3 to TRBJ2-2; TCRdb's assignment of TRBD2 cannot be checked, as there is no DNA. In germline, CDR1 is SGHTA, CDR2 FQGTGA. The CDR3 runs 16 residues. CDR3 in amino acids: CASSPIAGTNTGELFF. Based on the CDR3 plus reference TRBV7-3 and TRBJ2-2, the full variable domain is GAGVSQTPSNKVTEKGKYVELRCDPISGHTALYWYRQSLGQGPEFLIYFQGTGAADDSGLPNDRFFAVRPEGSVSTLKIQRTERGDSAVYLCASSPIAGTNTGELFFGEGSRLTVL.